The 10 T cell receptor beta chains presented below share a single source sample, sequenced in a study of T cell responses to AZD1222 COVID-19 vaccine (dated by TCRdb to the early 2020s). The protocol used for the library was the immunoSEQ multiplex PCR assay. TCRdb limited this immuneACCESS table to in-frame rearrangements with V and J called. A share of clones is missing; checked studies link under half to unresolved V genes, and the rest is unexplained. The sample has about 110,000 clones on record, roughly nine tenths of them singletons. The top ten constitute 2.5% of the sample. The time point tag for this specimen amounts to: about 28 days (+/-7) after the second vaccine dose. The sample in question was peripheral blood, obtained 28 days after the second AZD1222 dose. The receptors derive from an adult who received the AZD1222 COVID-19 vaccine.

The J gene is TRBJ1-2, the V gene TRBV28, with a tentative D call TRBD1 (6 bases). The CDR3 runs 13 residues. The germline V gene encodes CDR1 MDHEN and CDR2 SYDVKM. The V and J ends lost 2 bases and 6 bases respectively, with 10 bases between them. CDR3 sequence (DNA): TGTGCCAGCAGTTTAAAACAGGGAAATGGCTACACCTTC. It translates to CASSLKQGNGYTF.

This clone was counted once. The CDR3 loop reads CASSLRTVPPYEQYF. In DNA, the CDR3 is TGTGCCAGCAGCTTAAGGACAGTGCCTCCCTACGAGCAGTACTTC. J is TRBJ2-7 and V is TRBV7-2; a weak D match, TRBD1 (6 bases). Trimming left V 2 bases short and J 2 bases short, with 13 bases between. This CDR3 has 15 residues. Germline values: CDR1 SGHTA, CDR2 FQGNSA.

The chain links TRBV29-1 to TRBJ2-7; D is uncertain. This CDR3 comprises 13 residues. Trimming shortened V by 7 bases and J by 0 bases, and 13 bases separated the two germline ends. The germline gives CDR1 SQVTM, CDR2 ANQGSEA. CDR3 loop: CSATLDSSYEQYF. Written as DNA, the CDR3 is TGCAGCGCGACCCTAGATAGCTCCTACGAGCAGTACTTC.

The chain recombines TRBV6-1 with TRBJ2-6; D unclear. The V end lost 2 bases, the J end lost 1 base, and 12 bases lay between the germline ends. CDR3 length: 17 residues. The germline gives CDR1 MNHNS, CDR2 SASEGT. The CDR3 DNA follows: TGTGCCAGCAGTGAAAGTCGGAGAGCGTCTGGGGCCAACGTCCTGACTTTC. It specifies CASSESRRASGANVLTF.

Remarks on this clone: Distinct nucleotide sequences in the sample also encode this CDR3. The V gene is TRBV5-1, the J gene TRBJ1-1, with 8 bases that match TRBD1. J was trimmed by 5 bases and V by 7 bases; bases with no gene match: 1. Germline CDR1 reads SGHRS; CDR2 reads YFSETQ. The CDR3 runs to 11 residues. CDR3 in DNA: TGCGCCAGCCGACAGGGGACTGAAGCTTTCTTT. Encoded protein: CASRQGTEAFF.

This clone was observed a handful of times. The genes are TRBV27 and TRBJ2-7, with 12 nucleotides matching TRBD2. The junction had 5 bases not matched to a gene; V was cut back by 5 bases and J by 3 bases. The germline CDR1 and CDR2 sequences are MNHEY and SMNVEV (reference sequence). This CDR3 is built from 15 residues. This CDR3 reads CASSLGTSGFYEQYF. CDR3 bases: TGTGCCAGCAGTCTAGGGACTAGCGGGTTCTACGAGCAGTACTTC.

CDR3 coding DNA: TGTGCCAGCAGCAAACGGTTCATACATCATAATTCACCCCTCCACTTT. Amino acids: CASSKRFIHHNSPLHF. This chain uses TRBV3-1 (or the pseudogene TRBV3-2) with TRBJ1-6, with D hard to call. Trimming shortened V by 5 bases and J by 5 bases, and 16 bases separated the two germline ends. Germline V gives CDR1 LGHDT, CDR2 YNNKEL (reference sequence). CDR3 size: 16 residues.

The V call is TRBV28, the J call TRBJ1-5; 10 bases line up with TRBD1. The germline V gene encodes CDR1 MDHEN and CDR2 SYDVKM. With V trimmed by 6 bases and J by 9 bases, 8 bases remained unmatched. This CDR3 comprises 14 residues. The CDR3 bases are TGTGCCAGCAGCCCGGGGACAGGGGAAGGGCCCCAGCATTTT. As protein: CASSPGTGEGPQHF.

The rearrangement joins TRBV19 to TRBJ2-2, with D possibly being TRBD2 (6 bases). CDR1 is LNHDA and CDR2 is SQIVND in the germline V gene (reference sequence). Trimming removed 3 bases from V and 6 bases from J, with 17 bases in between. There are 16 residues in the CDR3. The CDR3 reads CASSIKGQPGAGELFF. The CDR3 DNA reads TGTGCCAGTAGTATCAAGGGCCAGCCGGGGGCCGGGGAGCTGTTTTTT.

The chain joins TRBV19 to TRBJ2-7, with 7 nucleotides matching TRBD1. J was trimmed by 1 base and V by 3 bases; bases with no gene match: 9. Germline V CDR1 and CDR2: LNHDA, SQIVND (reference sequence). This CDR3 has 16 residues. This CDR3 is CASSMSRGPNSYEQYF. CDR3 nucleotide sequence: TGTGCCAGTAGTATGTCGAGGGGGCCTAATTCCTACGAGCAGTACTTC.